These 25 T cell receptor beta chains originate from one sample sequenced in a study of blood T cell repertoires in COVID-19. The repertoire was sequenced with immunoSEQ multiplex PCR; TCRdb's copy has only in-frame clones and lacks some. The table lists roughly 190,000 clones, 85% to 90% of them singletons. The sample taken for sequencing was peripheral blood. Every receptor here comes from a woman aged 60 to 75 with acute or convalescent COVID-19.

The chain is built from TRBV5-6 and TRBJ1-5; 7 positions agree with TRBD1. CDR1 is SGHDT and CDR2 is YYEEEE in the germline V gene. CDR3 size: 14 residues. The J segment lost 6 bases and the V segment lost 1 base, leaving 4 bases of the junction unmatched. CDR3 DNA sequence: TGTGCCAGCAGCTTGAGGGCAGGGGGTCAGCCCCAGCATTTT. Its translation: CASSLRAGGQPQHF.

In its sample, this clone was seen once. The CDR3 spells CATRRTSGSAETQYF. The CDR3 nucleotides read TGTGCCACCAGGAGGACTAGCGGGAGTGCGGAGACCCAGTACTTC. This chain uses TRBV15 with TRBJ2-5; 13 positions match TRBD2. Germline-derived CDR1 and CDR2 are LNHNV and YYDKDF (reference sequence). This CDR3 spans 15 amino acids. Trimming cost V 6 bases and J 5 bases; bases outside gene matches: 6. Variable domain in full (rest from reference TRBV15 and TRBJ2-5): DAMVIQNPRYQVTQFGKPVTLSCSQTLNHNVMYWYQQKSSQAPKLLFHYYDKDFNNEADTPDNFQSRRPNTSFCFLDIRSPGLGDTAMYLCATRRTSGSAETQYFGPGTRLLVL.

V gene TRBV6-5 combines with J gene TRBJ2-2; no reliable D call. CDR1 and CDR2 from the germline V gene are MNHEY and SVGAGI. Trimming pared 6 bases from V and 3 bases from J, leaving 8 bases between. The CDR3 is 13 residues long. Here the CDR3 DNA reads TGTGCCAGCAGAGCTAGTGACACCGGGGAGCTGTTTTTT. This gives the protein CASRASDTGELFF.

This chain uses TRBV18 with TRBJ2-1; TRBD1 matches at 8 bases. This CDR3 is 16 amino acids long. Trimming removed 3 bases from V and 9 bases from J; junction bases left unmatched: 13. Germline V CDR1 and CDR2: KGHSH, LQKENI. In DNA, the CDR3 is TGTGCCAGCTCACCTTCTCTTGGACAGGGTACAGGTGAGCAGTTCTTC. Translating it yields CASSPSLGQGTGEQFF.

The chain uses TRBV19 and TRBJ2-2, with D unresolved. Trimming cost V 3 bases and J 6 bases, with 14 bases left between them. The germline CDR1 and CDR2 sequences are LNHDA and SQIVND (reference sequence). CDR3 length: 15 residues. CDR3 loop: CASSMPLLSAGELFF. The CDR3, as DNA: TGTGCCAGTAGTATGCCGCTCCTAAGCGCCGGGGAGCTGTTTTTT.

This chain connects TRBV27 to TRBJ1-3, with D possibly TRBD1 on 5 matching bases. The ends were cut back, 6 bases at V and 0 bases at J, with 12 bases in the middle. Germline lookup yields CDR1 MNHEY and CDR2 SMNVEV (reference sequence). The CDR3 contains 15 residues. This CDR3 is CASRSTGHSGNTIYF. CDR3 nucleotide sequence: TGTGCCAGCAGGTCAACAGGTCACTCTGGAAACACCATATATTTT.

The chain combines TRBV19 with TRBJ1-4; 9 bases are shared with TRBD1. J was trimmed by 7 bases and V by 6 bases; bases with no gene match: 6. The CDR3 length is 14 residues. The germline CDR1 and CDR2 sequences are LNHDA and SQIVND (reference sequence). The CDR3 DNA sequence: TGTGCCAGTAGAATACAGGGGGCCGGTGAAAAACTGTTTTTT. Translating gives CASRIQGAGEKLFF.

This chain joins TRBV20-1 and TRBJ1-1; 8 bases map to TRBD1. Trimming cost V 3 bases and J 5 bases; bases outside gene matches: 8. This CDR3 is 14 amino acids long. Germline V gene lookup returns CDR1 DFQATT and CDR2 SNEGSKA (reference sequence). The chain's CDR3 is CSASQGARGTEAFF. CDR3 nucleotides: TGCAGTGCTAGTCAGGGGGCGCGCGGGACTGAAGCTTTCTTT.

The rearrangement links TRBV5-1 to TRBJ1-1, with D perhaps TRBD1 (5 bases). Trimming shortened V by 2 bases and J by 0 bases, and 11 bases separated the two germline ends. CDR1 and CDR2 from the germline V gene are SGHRS and YFSETQ. This CDR3 is 15 amino acids long. The CDR3, as DNA: TGCGCCAGCAGCTTTGACAGCACCATGAACACTGAAGCTTTCTTT. Amino acids: CASSFDSTMNTEAFF.

The rearrangement joins TRBV5-1 to TRBJ1-2, with TRBD1 identical over 7 bases. Germline assignment: CDR1 SGHRS and CDR2 YFSETQ. The CDR3 consists of 14 residues. The V gene end was trimmed by 4 bases and the J gene end by 2 bases; junction bases not matched to a gene: 5. The CDR3 sequence: CASSRDRENYGYTF. The CDR3 DNA reads as TGCGCCAGCAGCCGAGACAGGGAGAACTATGGCTACACCTTC.

The chain employs TRBV27 and TRBJ1-5; 8 nucleotides line up with TRBD1. The CDR3 has 15 residues. With V trimmed by 3 bases and J by 6 bases, 7 bases remained unmatched. Germline V gives CDR1 MNHEY, CDR2 SMNVEV (reference sequence). The CDR3 sequence: CASSFRGQGGQPQHF. The CDR3 DNA reads as TGTGCCAGCAGTTTTCGAGGACAGGGAGGTCAGCCCCAGCATTTT.

This chain links TRBV9 with TRBJ2-3; D might be TRBD2 (5 bases). Germline assignment: CDR1 SGDLS and CDR2 YYNGEE. Deletions cut 2 bases from V and 0 bases from J, with 10 bases between. The CDR3 extends over 15 amino acids. CDR3 coding DNA: TGTGCCAGCAGCGTCTCGGCGGGTAGCACAGATACGCAGTATTTT. It is translated as CASSVSAGSTDTQYF.

The chain combines TRBV20-1 with TRBJ1-2; D remains ambiguous. CDR1 is DFQATT and CDR2 is SNEGSKA in the germline V gene (reference sequence). Trimming removed 2 bases at V and 14 bases at J, with 15 bases between. CDR3 length: 11 residues. CDR3 sequence reads: CSARKDTSGTF. DNA for the CDR3: TGCAGTGCTAGAAAAGACACCTCGGGGACCTTC.

This chain joins TRBV3-1 (or the pseudogene TRBV3-2) and TRBJ1-2; D gene unclear. CDR1 and CDR2 from the germline V gene are LGHDT and YNNKEL (reference sequence). There are 14 residues in the CDR3. V was shortened by 2 bases and J by 6 bases, with 13 bases between the two germline ends. This chain's CDR3 is CASSQRGRGDGYTF. Here the CDR3 DNA reads TGTGCCAGCAGCCAACGAGGGAGAGGCGATGGCTACACCTTC.

The chain uses TRBV5-5 and TRBJ2-2; 9 bases line up with TRBD1. This CDR3 has 17 amino acids. In germline, CDR1 is SGHKS, CDR2 YYEKEE (reference sequence). After removal of 4 bases from V and 4 bases from J, the junction contained 11 bases not matched to a gene. In nucleotides, the CDR3 is TGTGCCAGCAGCCCACTTACGACGGGACAGGGCACCGGGGAGCTGTTTTTT. Translating it yields CASSPLTTGQGTGELFF.

The V gene is TRBV29-1, the J gene TRBJ2-1, with 15 bases matching TRBD2. There are 14 residues in the CDR3. V was clipped by 7 bases and J by 7 bases; unmatched bases: 5. CDR1 is SQVTM and CDR2 is ANQGSEA in the germline V gene. CDR3 nucleotides: TGCAGCGGGGGGGGACTAGCGGGAGGTAATGAGCAGTTCTTC. Amino acids: CSGGGLAGGNEQFF.

This clone was seen a few times. The chain is built from TRBV5-1 and TRBJ1-2; 7 nucleotides agree with TRBD1. This CDR3 is 15 amino acids long. J gave up 2 bases and V 4 bases, and 8 bases lay outside the gene matches. Germline CDR1 and CDR2: SGHRS and YFSETQ. DNA of the CDR3: TGCGCCAGCAGCGAACTCAGGGGGGCGAACTATGGCTACACCTTC. Its translation is CASSELRGANYGYTF.

This chain uses TRBV27 with TRBJ1-1; D possibly corresponds to TRBD1 (6 bases). The CDR3 runs 14 residues. CDR1 is MNHEY and CDR2 is SMNVEV in the germline V gene (reference sequence). Trimming took 3 bases from V and 5 from J, leaving 13 bases between them. As DNA, the CDR3 is TGTGCCAGCAGTTTGGCAGGGGAGGGAACTGAAGCTTTCTTT. This sequence encodes CASSLAGEGTEAFF.

For the CDR3, the DNA is TGTGCCAGCAGTTTCGCGACTAGCGGGAGGGCCGAGCAGTACTTC. Its translation is CASSFATSGRAEQYF. V is TRBV28 and J is TRBJ2-7; 14 bases align to TRBD2. Losses at the gene ends were 3 bases for V and 6 bases for J; bases not matched to a gene: 4. Germline loops: CDR1 MDHEN, CDR2 SYDVKM. The CDR3 totals 15 residues.

The V gene is TRBV12-3 or TRBV12-4, the J gene TRBJ1-1, with D possibly TRBD1 on 6 matching bases. V was trimmed by 5 bases and J by 1 base, leaving 8 bases between them. The CDR3 is 13 amino acids. CDR3 loop: CASSPGQNTEAFF. The CDR3 nucleotides are TGTGCCAGCAGTCCGGGACAGAACACTGAAGCTTTCTTT.

This clone occurred a few times. The J gene is TRBJ1-6, the V gene TRBV5-4, with D possibly being TRBD1 (6 bases). This CDR3 is built from 14 residues. The germline V gene encodes CDR1 SGHNT and CDR2 YYREEE (reference sequence). Trimming pared 0 bases from V and 10 bases from J, leaving 11 bases between. This CDR3 reads CASSLDRVNSPLHF. CDR3 DNA: TGTGCCAGCAGCTTGGACAGGGTCAACTCACCCCTCCACTTT. Filled out from reference TRBV5-4 and TRBJ1-6, the complete variable domain reads ETGVTQSPTHLIKTRGQQVTLRCSSQSGHNTVSWYQQALGQGPQFIFQYYREEENGRGNFPPRFSGLQFPNYSSELNVNALELDDSALYLCASSLDRVNSPLHFGNGTRLTVT.

The chain recombines TRBV28 with TRBJ1-5; D call uncertain. V gave up 2 bases and J gave up 1 base, with 6 bases separating them. The CDR3 consists of 14 residues. Germline V lookup: CDR1 MDHEN, CDR2 SYDVKM. CDR3 in amino acids: CASSLELSNQPQHF. CDR3 DNA: TGTGCCAGCAGTTTAGAGCTGAGCAATCAGCCCCAGCATTTT.

This clone has only one observation. The CDR3 sequence: CASSTIGGYNEQFF. The DNA for the CDR3 is TGTGCCAGCAGCACCATCGGGGGCTACAATGAGCAGTTCTTC. The V gene is TRBV9, the J gene TRBJ2-1; D is possibly TRBD2 (6 bases). CDR1 and CDR2 from the germline V gene are SGDLS and YYNGEE. The CDR3 runs 14 residues. V shed 4 bases and J shed 3 bases, with 11 bases lying between them.

This chain links TRBV6-5 with TRBJ1-1, with a weak D call TRBD1 (6 bases). Germline V lookup: CDR1 MNHEY, CDR2 SVGAGI. V lost 4 bases, J lost 5 bases, and 14 bases lay in between. This CDR3 spans 14 amino acids. The CDR3 region has the DNA TGTGCCAGCAGTTTCGGACAGCTTCGAACTGAAGCTTTCTTT. Its protein product is CASSFGQLRTEAFF.

The chain carries TRBV25-1 and TRBJ1-4; TRBD1 aligns across 7 bases. This CDR3 is built from 14 residues. V lost 4 bases to trimming and J lost 12 bases; unmatched junction nucleotides: 11. The germline CDR1 and CDR2 sequences are MGHDK and SYGVNS. The CDR3 bases are TGTGCCAGCAGTGCGATTATGAGCCAGGGGGAACTGTTTTTT. Protein sequence: CASSAIMSQGELFF.